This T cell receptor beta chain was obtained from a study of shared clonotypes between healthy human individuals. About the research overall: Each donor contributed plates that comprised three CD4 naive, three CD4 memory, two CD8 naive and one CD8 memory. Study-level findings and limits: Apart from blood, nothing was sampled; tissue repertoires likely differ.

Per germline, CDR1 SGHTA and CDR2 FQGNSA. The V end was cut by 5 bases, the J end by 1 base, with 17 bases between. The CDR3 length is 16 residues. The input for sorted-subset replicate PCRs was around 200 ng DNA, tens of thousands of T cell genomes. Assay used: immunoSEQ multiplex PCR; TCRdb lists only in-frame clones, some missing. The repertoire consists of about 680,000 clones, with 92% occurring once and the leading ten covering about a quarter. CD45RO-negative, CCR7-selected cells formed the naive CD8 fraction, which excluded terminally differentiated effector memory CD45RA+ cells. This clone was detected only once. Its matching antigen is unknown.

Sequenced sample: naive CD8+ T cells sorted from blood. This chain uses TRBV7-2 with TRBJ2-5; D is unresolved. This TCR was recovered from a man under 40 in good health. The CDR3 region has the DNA TGTGCCAGCAGCCCCTGGCCCTATTTTCGCCAAGAGACCCAGTACTTC. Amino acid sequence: CASSPWPYFRQETQYF.